The clone carrying this T cell receptor beta chain was detected only a few times. Semi-nested PCR with Nested Universal Primer A followed constant-region reverse priming of full-length variable regions. TCRdb re-derived calls from the 5' RACE reads in MiXCR, one entry per CDR3 protein. The sample has 35,000 to 50,000 distinct CDR3 sequences; roughly 30% are singletons. Memory CD4+ cells were defined as CD4+CD45RO+CD25-. The V gene's germline CDR1 is SGHTA and CDR2 FQGTGA. The ends were cut back, 0 bases at V and 3 bases at J, with 9 bases in the middle. This CDR3 comprises 14 residues. This receptor was obtained from a female donor with breast cancer. The sequenced sample was tumor-infiltrating memory CD4+ T cells sorted from the breast tumor. Sample subset: memory CD4+ T cells, CD4+CD45RO+CD25-. The V and J genes are TRBV7-3 and TRBJ2-7, with a tentative D call TRBD2 (5 bases). The CDR3 reads CASSLTTGNYEQYF. In DNA, the CDR3 is TGTGCCAGCAGCTTAACGACGGGAAACTACGAGCAGTACTTC. Full variable domain (rest looked up from reference TRBV7-3 and TRBJ2-7): GAGVSQTPSNKVTEKGKYVELRCDPISGHTALYWYRQSLGQGPEFLIYFQGTGAADDSGLPNDRFFAVRPEGSVSTLKIQRTERGDSAVYLCASSLTTGNYEQYFGPGTRLTVT.